This TCR beta chain was recovered during a study of blood T cell repertoires in COVID-19. Study at large: The United States, Italy and Spain were the sources of the acute and convalescent COVID-19 samples. Sample material is recorded as cDNA or gDNA derived from T cells, B-cell-depleted T cells, or PBMCs.

This clone was counted once. Generated by immunoSEQ multiplex PCR, the TCRdb table keeps only in-frame clones and is missing some. The repertoire holds 210,000 or so clones, with roughly 85% as singletons. Trimming removed 8 bases at V and 4 bases at J, with 9 bases between. CDR1 and CDR2 (germline): ENHRY, SYGVKD. The CDR3 covers 13 residues. Followed longitudinally, the Seattle patients had been enrolled during active infection. This TCR was recovered from a man aged 50-60 years with COVID-19, enrolled during active disease. V usage is TRBV10-3 and J usage is TRBJ1-6; TRBD1 might be the D (6 bases). Sequencing was carried out using peripheral blood. CDR3 residues: CAIGGQYNSPLHF. CDR3 nucleotide sequence: TGTGCCATCGGTGGACAGTATAATTCACCCCTCCACTTT.